These 8 T cell receptor beta chains share one sample of origin, sequenced in a study of cytomegalovirus exposure and HLA in healthy donors (dated 2017 in TCRdb). The method was the immunoSEQ multiplex PCR assay. A mixture of 60 forward primers for TCR Vbeta segments and 13 reverse primers for TCR Jbeta segments was used in the multiplex PCR. Held by TCRdb, this immuneACCESS table contains in-frame sequences only and omits some clones. Under half of the omission traces to an unresolved V gene where checked; the cause of the rest is unknown. The sample's records list 50,000 to 55,000 clones. The ten biggest clones cover 9% to 15% of the sample. Material: PBMCs. These receptors came from a woman between 55 and 75 years old in good health and CMV-seropositive.

The chain employs TRBV9 and TRBJ1-1; 9 bases fit TRBD1. CDR1 and CDR2 (germline): SGDLS, YYNGEE. V shed 4 bases, J shed 2 bases, and the junction held 3 bases outside the gene matches. This CDR3 comprises 14 residues. The DNA for the CDR3 is TGTGCCAGCAGCCCACAGGGGGCAAACACTGAAGCTTTCTTT. This sequence encodes CASSPQGANTEAFF.

This chain joins TRBV5-1 and TRBJ1-1, with 8 bases that match TRBD1. Germline V CDR1 and CDR2: SGHRS, YFSETQ. The V and J ends lost 1 base and 5 bases, in that order; junction bases with no gene match: 7. The CDR3 length is 15 residues. The CDR3 loop is CASSLQTGVQTEAFF. CDR3 sequence (DNA): TGCGCCAGCAGCTTGCAGACAGGGGTACAAACTGAAGCTTTCTTT.

About this clone: A read error may produce the germline difference seen at one junction end. The chain recombines TRBV18 with TRBJ1-5; D gene unclear. CDR3 length equals 16 residues. Germline V lookup: CDR1 KGHSH, CDR2 LQKENI. CDR3: CASAPPPGRVNQPQHF. CDR3 sequence (DNA): TGTGCCAGCGCACCACCCCCCGGGAGAGTCAATCAGCCCCAGCATTTT.

The chain links TRBV7-9 to TRBJ2-3; D not certain. Germline V gene sequence: CDR1 SEHNR, CDR2 FQNEAQ (reference sequence). V dropped 0 bases and J dropped 2 bases, with 9 bases sitting between them. There are 15 residues in the CDR3. CDR3 nucleotide sequence: TGTGCCAGCAGCTTAGCGGTCCTACCCACAGATACGCAGTATTTT. Protein sequence: CASSLAVLPTDTQYF.

The chain has TRBV18 and TRBJ1-1; D is perhaps TRBD1 (5 bases). The CDR3 length is 15 residues. V lost 3 bases and J lost 3, with 14 bases in between. Germline V gives CDR1 KGHSH, CDR2 LQKENI. CDR3 DNA: TGTGCCAGCTCACCCCTGTCTCGGGGGGACACTGAAGCTTTCTTT. As protein: CASSPLSRGDTEAFF. Combining the CDR3 with reference TRBV18 and TRBJ1-1 gives the whole variable domain NAGVMQNPRHLVRRRGQEARLRCSPMKGHSHVYWYRQLPEEGLKFMVYLQKENIIDESGMPKERFSAEFPKEGPSILRIQQVVRGDSAAYFCASSPLSRGDTEAFFGQGTRLTVV.

The chain recombines TRBV2 with TRBJ1-2; D not certain. Trimming left V 7 bases short and J 7 bases short, with 13 bases between. Germline V lookup: CDR1 SNHLY, CDR2 FYNNEI. This CDR3 is built from 12 residues. The CDR3, as DNA: TGTGCCAGCACCGGTCTCGGCGGTGGCTACACCTTC. Translating gives CASTGLGGGYTF.

The chain recombines TRBV5-8 with TRBJ1-2; tentative D call: TRBD1 (5 bases). V lost 0 bases to trimming and J lost 4 bases, with 16 bases between them. Germline V CDR1 and CDR2: SGHTS, YDEGEE. The CDR3 consists of 16 residues. Here the CDR3 reads CASSLELGWGGYGYTF. The CDR3 DNA sequence: TGTGCCAGCAGCTTGGAATTGGGGTGGGGCGGCTATGGCTACACCTTC.

On this clone: Mismatch with germline at one junction end may stem from a read error. This chain links TRBV10-1 with TRBJ1-1; D might be TRBD1 (5 bases). Germline CDR1 WNHNN, CDR2 SYGVQD (reference sequence). The CDR3 consists of 14 residues. CDR3 DNA sequence: TGCGCCAGCAGTGTGAGCAGGGCGAACACTGAAGTTTTCTTT. As protein: CASSVSRANTEVFF.